This TCR beta chain was profiled in a study of blood T cell repertoires in COVID-19. Study in general: Specimens from acute and convalescent COVID-19 originated in the United States, Italy and Spain. The cDNA or gDNA used as material had been derived from T cells, B-cell-depleted T cells, or PBMCs.

Per the original methods: The assay estimated nucleated cells by amplifying reference gene primers. Some clones are missing from TCRdb's copy, which holds only in-frame ones; the method was immunoSEQ multiplex PCR. V and J calls and clone size are as listed in that table; D and trimming were resolved from the DNA. Of hundreds of thousands of clones listed, around nine tenths are singletons. Trimming pared 7 bases from V and 5 bases from J, leaving 11 bases between. Germline assignment: CDR1 MNHEY and CDR2 SVGAGI. The CDR3 covers 12 residues. The chain has TRBV6-5 and TRBJ1-1; possibly TRBD1 for D (6 bases). The material sequenced was peripheral blood. The sequence came from a young woman who had recovered from COVID-19. In DNA form, the CDR3 reads TGTGCCAGCAACCGACAGGCGACTGAAGCTTTCTTT. It is translated as CASNRQATEAFF.